This passage covers 11 T cell receptor beta chains from one sample sequenced in a study of blood T cell repertoires in COVID-19. Assay: immunoSEQ multiplex PCR; the TCRdb copy retains only in-frame clones and omits some. The data show around 300,000 clones, roughly 89% seen once. Material: PBMCs or T cells enriched from blood (not recorded which). All receptors come from a woman aged 40-49 years who had recovered from COVID-19.

This clone was seen once. The rearrangement joins TRBV29-1 to TRBJ2-7; 7 bases are a match to TRBD1. Germline CDR1 and CDR2: SQVTM and ANQGSEA. CDR3 length equals 12 residues. Trimming took 2 bases from V and 6 from J; bases not matched to a gene: 4. The CDR3 loop is CSVETGVSEQYF. CDR3 nucleotides: TGCAGCGTTGAAACAGGGGTTAGCGAGCAGTACTTC.

The J gene is TRBJ1-1, the V gene TRBV27, with D unresolved. V dropped 7 bases and J dropped 2 bases, with 11 bases sitting between them. This CDR3 spans 13 amino acids. Germline lookup yields CDR1 MNHEY and CDR2 SMNVEV (reference sequence). In nucleotides, the CDR3 is TGTGCCAGCAAACTGAACGGTAACACTGAAGCTTTCTTT. As protein: CASKLNGNTEAFF.

The chain has TRBV5-4 and TRBJ2-6; TRBD1 aligns across 8 bases. CDR1 is SGHNT and CDR2 is YYREEE in the germline V gene (reference sequence). This CDR3 is 17 amino acids long. The trim removed 0 bases at V and 0 bases at J, leaving 2 bases unmatched. CDR3 residues: CASSLGQGSSGANVLTF. For the CDR3, the DNA is TGTGCCAGCAGCTTGGGACAGGGGAGCTCTGGGGCCAACGTCCTGACTTTC.

The chain combines TRBV11-2 with TRBJ2-5, with TRBD1 as a possible D gene (5 bases). Trimming stripped 0 bases from V and 3 bases from J, with 8 bases between. The CDR3 length is 14 residues. Germline-derived CDR1 and CDR2 are SGHAT and FQNNGV. The CDR3 sequence: CASSLEGREETQYF. The CDR3 DNA reads TGTGCCAGCAGCTTAGAGGGCAGGGAAGAGACCCAGTACTTC.

CDR3 residues: CASSFTGYGEQFF. As DNA, the CDR3 is TGTGCCAGCAGCTTTACAGGATATGGGGAGCAGTTCTTC. The chain combines TRBV7-2 with TRBJ2-1; the D gene is possibly TRBD1 (5 bases). Germline V gene sequence: CDR1 SGHTA, CDR2 FQGNSA. Trimming took 3 bases from V and 10 from J, leaving 13 bases between them. CDR3 size: 13 residues. Combining the CDR3 with reference TRBV7-2 and TRBJ2-1 gives the whole variable domain GAGVSQSPSNKVTEKGKDVELRCDPISGHTALYWYRQSLGQGLEFLIYFQGNSAPDKSGLPSDRFSAERTGGSVSTLTIQRTQQEDSAVYLCASSFTGYGEQFFGPGTRLTVL.

The V call is TRBV6-5, the J call TRBJ2-2, with 8 nucleotides matching TRBD1. CDR3 size: 15 residues. V lost 5 bases to trimming and J lost 6 bases; unmatched junction nucleotides: 8. The V gene's germline CDR1 is MNHEY and CDR2 SVGAGI. The CDR3 protein is CASSLAQGAAGELFF. The CDR3 DNA reads as TGTGCCAGCAGTCTAGCTCAGGGGGCCGCCGGGGAGCTGTTTTTT.

The J gene is TRBJ1-2, the V gene TRBV27; 8 bases are shared with TRBD1. V shed 4 bases, J shed 3 bases, and the junction held 4 bases outside the gene matches. CDR1 is MNHEY and CDR2 is SMNVEV in the germline V gene (reference sequence). The CDR3 contains 14 residues. In nucleotides, the CDR3 is TGTGCCAGCAGTTCGACAGGGGCTTACTATGGCTACACCTTC. Its translation: CASSSTGAYYGYTF.

CDR3 nucleotides: TGTGCCAGCAGCTTCGGGAGGGGATCAACTAATGAAAAACTGTTTTTT. It is translated as CASSFGRGSTNEKLFF. The J gene is TRBJ1-4, the V gene TRBV5-6; tentatively, D is TRBD1 (5 bases). Germline V lookup: CDR1 SGHDT, CDR2 YYEEEE. The CDR3 consists of 16 residues. Trimming left V 2 bases short and J 0 bases short, with 11 bases between.

The chain couples TRBV5-5 to TRBJ1-4; D perhaps matches TRBD1 (5 bases). Per the germline V gene, CDR1 is SGHKS and CDR2 is YYEKEE (reference sequence). V was shortened by 3 bases and J by 4 bases, with 10 bases between the two germline ends. The CDR3 length is 14 residues. The DNA for the CDR3 is TGTGCCAGCAGCTGGGTAGGGGATAATGAAAAACTGTTTTTT. It yields the protein CASSWVGDNEKLFF. The full variable domain, its missing parts supplied by reference TRBV5-5 and TRBJ1-4, is DAGVTQSPTHLIKTRGQQVTLRCSPISGHKSVSWYQQVLGQGPQFIFQYYEKEERGRGNFPDRFSARQFPNYSSELNVNALLLGDSALYLCASSWVGDNEKLFFGSGTQLSVL.

The V gene is TRBV7-2, the J gene TRBJ2-3, with D unclear. CDR1 and CDR2 (germline): SGHTA, FQGNSA. This CDR3 has 16 amino acids. The V and J ends lost 5 bases and 1 base respectively, with 16 bases between them. This CDR3 reads CASSLTPGGGTDTQYF. As DNA, the CDR3 is TGTGCCAGCAGCCTCACCCCCGGCGGAGGCACAGATACGCAGTATTTT. The whole variable domain, remainder taken from reference TRBV7-2 and TRBJ2-3, is GAGVSQSPSNKVTEKGKDVELRCDPISGHTALYWYRQSLGQGLEFLIYFQGNSAPDKSGLPSDRFSAERTGGSVSTLTIQRTQQEDSAVYLCASSLTPGGGTDTQYFGPGTRLTVL.

The chain combines TRBV25-1 with TRBJ1-2; D might be TRBD1 (5 bases). The CDR3 is 14 amino acids. V lost 4 bases to trimming and J lost 3 bases, with 12 bases between them. Germline V CDR1 and CDR2: MGHDK, SYGVNS. This chain's CDR3 is CASSGRQTHYGYTF. DNA of the CDR3: TGTGCCAGCAGTGGGCGACAGACCCACTATGGCTACACCTTC.